The rows below give T cell receptor beta chains drawn from one sample of a study of CD8+ T cells in alopecia areata. Data came from immunoSEQ multiplex PCR; TCRdb stores just in-frame clones and leaves some out. The sample has hundreds of thousands of clones; around three fifths are singletons. Here the sequenced sample was CD4+ T cells sorted from blood, taken around week 54, from a patient treated with tofacitinib. Receptors originate from a human donor with alopecia areata. CDR3s include the opening cysteine and the closing phenylalanine or tryptophan. The order of the fields is J gene, clone size, D gene, V gene, CDR3 protein, CDR3 DNA. A D gene is named only where the DNA matches it firmly. Clone size appears in some rows only: once, few, many, or a class for an expanded clone.

j_gene: TRBJ2-1; abundance: few; d_gene: -; v_gene: TRBV14; CDR3aa: CASSRDASSYNEQFF; CDR3nt: TGTGCCAGCAGCCGAGACGCTAGCTCCTACAATGAGCAGTTCTTC
j_gene: TRBJ2-5; abundance: -; d_gene: -; v_gene: TRBV7-2; CDR3aa: CASSISRRQETQYF; CDR3nt: TGTGCCAGCAGCATAAGCCGAAGACAAGAGACCCAGTACTTC
j_gene: TRBJ2-5; abundance: -; d_gene: -; v_gene: TRBV29-1; CDR3aa: CSWTVQETQYF; CDR3nt: TGCTCGTGGACAGTTCAAGAGACCCAGTACTTC
j_gene: TRBJ1-1; abundance: -; d_gene: TRBD1; v_gene: TRBV29-1; CDR3aa: CSERTGGAGTEAFF; CDR3nt: TGCAGCGAACGGACAGGGGGCGCGGGCACTGAAGCTTTCTTT
j_gene: TRBJ2-5; abundance: few; d_gene: TRBD2; v_gene: TRBV9; CDR3aa: CASSGGLAGDFQETQYF; CDR3nt: TGTGCCAGCAGCGGCGGACTAGCGGGGGACTTTCAAGAGACCCAGTACTTC
j_gene: TRBJ2-7; abundance: -; d_gene: -; v_gene: TRBV9; CDR3aa: CASSYGTSSKAYF; CDR3nt: TGTGCCAGCAGCTACGGGACCTCGTCAAAGGCGTACTTC
j_gene: TRBJ2-7; abundance: -; d_gene: TRBD1; v_gene: TRBV4-1; CDR3aa: CASSPPTGASSYEQYF; CDR3nt: TGCGCCAGCAGCCCTCCGACAGGGGCCAGCTCCTACGAGCAGTACTTC
j_gene: TRBJ2-3; abundance: -; d_gene: -; v_gene: TRBV30; CDR3aa: CAWSVGSTDTQYF; CDR3nt: TGTGCCTGGAGTGTAGGGAGCACAGATACGCAGTATTTT
j_gene: TRBJ1-1; abundance: few; d_gene: -; v_gene: TRBV5-1; CDR3aa: CASSLRDSGTEAFF; CDR3nt: TGCGCCAGCAGCCTCCGGGACTCAGGCACTGAAGCTTTCTTT
j_gene: TRBJ2-1; abundance: -; d_gene: TRBD2; v_gene: TRBV7-7; CDR3aa: CASSLVPLAGGPIEQFF; CDR3nt: TGTGCTAGCAGCCTCGTCCCACTAGCGGGGGGCCCGATTGAGCAGTTCTTC
j_gene: TRBJ1-1; abundance: few; d_gene: TRBD1; v_gene: TRBV29-1; CDR3aa: CSGTTGGNTEAFF; CDR3nt: TGCAGCGGAACTACAGGGGGGAACACTGAAGCTTTCTTT
j_gene: TRBJ1-5; abundance: few; d_gene: TRBD1; v_gene: TRBV30; CDR3aa: CAWSRQGVQPQHF; CDR3nt: TGTGCCTGGAGTAGACAGGGGGTGCAGCCCCAGCATTTT
j_gene: TRBJ2-5; abundance: -; d_gene: TRBD2; v_gene: TRBV10-3; CDR3aa: CAISRTSGNQETQYF; CDR3nt: TGTGCCATCAGCCGGACTAGCGGGAACCAAGAGACCCAGTACTTC
j_gene: TRBJ1-1; abundance: -; d_gene: TRBD1; v_gene: TRBV2; CDR3aa: CASNRQGADTEAFF; CDR3nt: TGTGCCAGCAATCGACAGGGGGCGGACACTGAAGCTTTCTTT
j_gene: TRBJ2-5; abundance: few; d_gene: -; v_gene: TRBV29-1; CDR3aa: CSATQGEGKKETQYF; CDR3nt: TGCAGCGCCACACAGGGAGAGGGGAAAAAAGAGACCCAGTACTTC
j_gene: TRBJ1-6; abundance: -; d_gene: -; v_gene: TRBV7-9; CDR3aa: CASSASGGNSPLHF; CDR3nt: TGTGCCAGCAGCGCTTCTGGGGGTAATTCACCCCTCCACTTT
j_gene: TRBJ1-1; abundance: -; d_gene: -; v_gene: TRBV19; CDR3aa: CASTPHENTEAFF; CDR3nt: TGTGCCAGTACCCCACATGAGAACACTGAAGCTTTCTTT
j_gene: TRBJ2-5; abundance: few; d_gene: TRBD2; v_gene: TRBV29-1; CDR3aa: CSVASGETQYF; CDR3nt: TGCAGCGTTGCTAGCGGGGAGACCCAGTACTTC
j_gene: TRBJ2-5; abundance: few; d_gene: TRBD2; v_gene: TRBV6-5; CDR3aa: CASSVAGAQETQYF; CDR3nt: TGTGCCAGCAGCGTAGCGGGGGCCCAAGAGACCCAGTACTTC
j_gene: TRBJ2-1; abundance: few; d_gene: -; v_gene: TRBV30; CDR3aa: CAWSGVGGSSYNEQFF; CDR3nt: TGTGCCTGGAGTGGGGTTGGGGGCAGCTCCTACAATGAGCAGTTCTTC
j_gene: TRBJ2-7; abundance: few; d_gene: TRBD1; v_gene: TRBV18; CDR3aa: CASSPGQEIDEQYF; CDR3nt: TGTGCCAGCTCACCGGGACAGGAGATAGACGAGCAGTACTTC
j_gene: TRBJ2-1; abundance: few; d_gene: -; v_gene: TRBV7-2; CDR3aa: CALRPGRGGNEQFF; CDR3nt: TGTGCCCTACGTCCCGGTAGGGGAGGCAATGAGCAGTTCTTC
j_gene: TRBJ1-2; abundance: -; d_gene: -; v_gene: TRBV2; CDR3aa: CASSPLVNGYGYTF; CDR3nt: TGTGCCAGCAGTCCTTTGGTTAACGGGTATGGCTACACCTTC
j_gene: TRBJ2-3; abundance: -; d_gene: -; v_gene: TRBV6-5; CDR3aa: CASSPTSDTQYF; CDR3nt: TGTGCCAGCAGTCCAACCTCCGATACGCAGTATTTT
j_gene: TRBJ1-1; abundance: few; d_gene: -; v_gene: TRBV10-3; CDR3aa: CAISAGRSNTEAFF; CDR3nt: TGTGCCATCAGTGCGGGCCGATCGAACACTGAAGCTTTCTTT
j_gene: TRBJ1-1; abundance: -; d_gene: -; v_gene: TRBV30; CDR3aa: CAWSVGYNSAYHLGTEAFF; CDR3nt: TGTGCCTGGAGTGTAGGCTATAACAGCGCCTACCACTTGGGCACTGAAGCTTTCTTT
j_gene: TRBJ2-3; abundance: -; d_gene: -; v_gene: TRBV11-2; CDR3aa: CASSWSGSSTDTQYF; CDR3nt: TGTGCCAGCAGCTGGTCGGGCTCCAGCACAGATACGCAGTATTTT
j_gene: TRBJ2-3; abundance: -; d_gene: TRBD1; v_gene: TRBV7-2; CDR3aa: CASSLYPTGTDTQYF; CDR3nt: TGTGCCAGCAGCTTATACCCGACAGGGACAGATACGCAGTATTTT
j_gene: TRBJ2-5; abundance: -; d_gene: -; v_gene: TRBV5-4; CDR3aa: CALARGGGGETQYF; CDR3nt: TGTGCCTTGGCCAGGGGAGGCGGTGGGGAGACCCAGTACTTC
j_gene: TRBJ2-5; abundance: once; d_gene: -; v_gene: TRBV30; CDR3aa: CALTGKETQYF; CDR3nt: TGTGCCTTAACAGGCAAGGAGACCCAGTACTTC
j_gene: TRBJ2-3; abundance: -; d_gene: TRBD2; v_gene: TRBV29-1; CDR3aa: CSVGGGDTDTQYF; CDR3nt: TGCAGCGTTGGGGGAGGGGACACAGATACGCAGTATTTT
j_gene: TRBJ2-1; abundance: -; d_gene: TRBD2; v_gene: TRBV29-1; CDR3aa: CSVERMTSGVFRNEQFF; CDR3nt: TGCAGCGTTGAACGGATGACTAGCGGGGTTTTTCGAAATGAGCAGTTCTTC
j_gene: TRBJ2-1; abundance: -; d_gene: -; v_gene: TRBV10-3; CDR3aa: CAIRSLVEQFF; CDR3nt: TGTGCCATCAGGTCCTTGGTTGAGCAGTTCTTC
j_gene: TRBJ2-7; abundance: once; d_gene: -; v_gene: TRBV9; CDR3aa: CASSGRGGEQYF; CDR3nt: TGTGCCAGCAGCGGGAGGGGTGGAGAGCAGTACTTC
j_gene: TRBJ1-5; abundance: -; d_gene: -; v_gene: TRBV30; CDR3aa: CAWSGDNNQPQHF; CDR3nt: TGTGCCTGGAGTGGGGACAATAATCAGCCCCAGCATTTT
j_gene: TRBJ2-2; abundance: few; d_gene: -; v_gene: TRBV11-1; CDR3aa: CASSLVPLWGSNTGELFF; CDR3nt: TGTGCCAGCAGCTTAGTGCCCCTTTGGGGATCGAACACCGGGGAGCTGTTTTTT
j_gene: TRBJ1-4; abundance: -; d_gene: TRBD1; v_gene: TRBV6-1; CDR3aa: CASSADRASNEKLFF; CDR3nt: TGTGCCAGCAGTGCGGACAGGGCCTCTAATGAAAAACTGTTTTTT
j_gene: TRBJ2-1; abundance: -; d_gene: -; v_gene: TRBV29-1; CDR3aa: CSVERLGGAYNEQFF; CDR3nt: TGCAGCGTTGAGCGTTTGGGGGGCGCCTACAATGAGCAGTTCTTC
j_gene: TRBJ1-1; abundance: few; d_gene: -; v_gene: TRBV4-2; CDR3aa: CASSQDRQKAFF; CDR3nt: TGTGCCAGCAGCCAAGATCGTCAGAAGGCTTTCTTT
j_gene: TRBJ2-3; abundance: -; d_gene: TRBD1; v_gene: TRBV4-2; CDR3aa: CASSQGDRGIDTQYF; CDR3nt: TGTGCCAGCAGCCAGGGCGACAGGGGGATAGATACGCAGTATTTT
j_gene: TRBJ2-4; abundance: -; d_gene: TRBD2; v_gene: TRBV2; CDR3aa: CAILAGDLKNIQYF; CDR3nt: TGTGCCATACTAGCGGGGGACCTCAAAAACATTCAGTACTTC
j_gene: TRBJ2-1; abundance: -; d_gene: -; v_gene: TRBV29-1; CDR3aa: CSVVLNSAGAQSSYNEQFF; CDR3nt: TGCAGCGTTGTATTAAACTCGGCGGGGGCACAGAGCTCCTACAATGAGCAGTTCTTC
j_gene: TRBJ2-3; abundance: -; d_gene: -; v_gene: TRBV20-1; CDR3aa: CSTAGERTQYF; CDR3nt: TGCAGTACGGCAGGGGAGAGGACGCAGTATTTT
j_gene: TRBJ1-5; abundance: few; d_gene: -; v_gene: TRBV27; CDR3aa: CASSLLGGNGNQPQHF; CDR3nt: TGTGCCAGCAGTTTACTGGGAGGCAACGGCAATCAGCCCCAGCATTTT
j_gene: TRBJ1-4; abundance: -; d_gene: TRBD1; v_gene: TRBV27; CDR3aa: CASSRLGQNEKLFF; CDR3nt: TGTGCCAGCAGTAGGCTGGGACAGAATGAAAAACTGTTTTTT
j_gene: TRBJ2-7; abundance: few; d_gene: -; v_gene: TRBV4-2; CDR3aa: CASSQARGAGGGEQYF; CDR3nt: TGTGCCAGCAGCCAGGCCAGGGGGGCAGGGGGGGGCGAGCAGTACTTC
j_gene: TRBJ2-1; abundance: -; d_gene: TRBD1; v_gene: TRBV6-1; CDR3aa: CASSEGGTAANEQFF; CDR3nt: TGTGCCAGCAGTGAAGGGGGGACAGCTGCCAATGAGCAGTTCTTC
j_gene: TRBJ2-1; abundance: many; d_gene: -; v_gene: TRBV5-4; CDR3aa: CASSLADREQFF; CDR3nt: TGTGCCAGCAGCCTGGCGGACCGTGAGCAGTTCTTC
j_gene: TRBJ1-2; abundance: -; d_gene: -; v_gene: TRBV6-5; CDR3aa: CASSQRGGGYTF; CDR3nt: TGTGCCAGCAGCCAGCGGGGCGGTGGCTACACCTTC
j_gene: TRBJ2-3; abundance: -; d_gene: -; v_gene: TRBV29-1; CDR3aa: CSVEGGRGTDTQYF; CDR3nt: TGCAGCGTTGAGGGGGGACGCGGCACAGATACGCAGTATTTT
j_gene: TRBJ2-2; abundance: -; d_gene: -; v_gene: TRBV5-6; CDR3aa: CASSPKGARTLNTGELFF; CDR3nt: TGTGCCAGCAGCCCCAAAGGGGCGAGGACCCTGAACACCGGGGAGCTGTTTTTT
j_gene: TRBJ1-5; abundance: -; d_gene: -; v_gene: TRBV29-1; CDR3aa: CSVAARGNQPQHF; CDR3nt: TGCAGCGTTGCGGCGAGAGGCAATCAGCCCCAGCATTTT
j_gene: TRBJ2-7; abundance: -; d_gene: -; v_gene: TRBV4-1; CDR3aa: CASSHGSRGTPRDREQYF; CDR3nt: TGCGCCAGCAGCCACGGGTCCCGTGGGACACCCCGTGACCGCGAGCAGTACTTC
j_gene: TRBJ2-1; abundance: -; d_gene: -; v_gene: TRBV5-4; CDR3aa: CASSYGGTLLFNEQFF; CDR3nt: TGTGCCAGCAGCTACGGAGGGACTCTTCTCTTCAATGAGCAGTTCTTC